The sequence of this T cell receptor (beta chain) was determined in a study of identifying expanded T cells in peripheral blood. Study outcomes and limitations: Variance in clone template counts between approximately 2-week samples significantly increased with total template count across all healthy donors.

V shed 6 bases, J shed 2 bases, and the junction held 2 bases outside the gene matches. Germline-derived CDR1 and CDR2 are ENHRY and SYGVKD. The CDR3 is made up of 15 amino acids. Details on this clone: Its antigen is unidentified.

TCRdb keeps only in-frame clones here, not all; method: immunoSEQ multiplex PCR. This sample has about 100,000 clones; approximately 89% occur once, and the top ten carry 5.5%. During the collection period, no donor immune events like infections were recorded. The sequenced sample was blood. This TCR was recovered from a person between 18 and 75 years old in good health. The rearrangement joins TRBV10-3 to TRBJ2-2, with TRBD2 matching 11 bases. The CDR3 sequence is CAIRLAGGNTGELFF. The DNA of the CDR3 is TGTGCCATCAGGCTAGCGGGAGGCAACACCGGGGAGCTGTTTTTT.